The entry that follows covers one T cell receptor beta chain sequence. The identical CDR3 is also encoded by other nucleotide sequences in the sample. The entry originates in a study of blood T cell repertoires in COVID-19. Deletions cut 5 bases from V and 4 bases from J, with 11 bases between. The CDR3 length is 13 residues. Germline CDR1 reads SGHNT; CDR2 reads YENEEA. Repertoires were generated with immunoSEQ multiplex PCR, while TCRdb's copy carries only in-frame clones and drops some. The table records about 250,000 clones, 86% of them present only once. The chain joins TRBV11-3 to TRBJ1-1; weak D call: TRBD1 (5 bases). The sequence derives from a woman aged 25 to 39 with active or convalescent COVID-19. Sequencing input: peripheral blood. The CDR3 loop is CASSLRGGTEAFF. CDR3 nucleotide sequence: TGTGCCAGCAGCCTTAGGGGAGGCACTGAAGCTTTCTTT.